The 18 T cell receptor beta chains listed next were all sequenced from one sample in a study of blood T cell repertoires in COVID-19. Libraries were prepared by immunoSEQ multiplex PCR; TCRdb keeps only in-frame clonotypes and omits some of them. The sample yields fewer than 200,000 clones, 60% to 85% seen once. Sequencing input: peripheral blood. The source is a woman in her fifties or sixties with COVID-19, enrolled during active disease.

This chain joins TRBV9 and TRBJ2-2, with TRBD2 identical over 12 bases. This CDR3 has 20 residues. Trimming at V came to 1 base and at J to 3 bases, leaving 13 bases not matched to a gene. Germline lookup yields CDR1 SGDLS and CDR2 YYNGEE. The CDR3 loop is CASSVNPPLAGGPYTGELFF. CDR3 nucleotides: TGTGCCAGCAGCGTAAACCCCCCGCTAGCGGGGGGGCCCTACACCGGGGAGCTGTTTTTT.

The chain carries TRBV6-2 or TRBV6-3 and TRBJ2-6; 7 positions agree with TRBD2. V was clipped by 2 bases and J by 2 bases; unmatched bases: 0. CDR3 length: 15 amino acids. The V gene's germline CDR1 is MNHEY and CDR2 SVGEGT. The CDR3 coding sequence is TGTGCCAGCAGTTACGGGGGGGCTGGGGCCAACGTCCTGACTTTC. Translating gives CASSYGGAGANVLTF.

The rearrangement uses TRBV28 and TRBJ1-2, with 8 positions matching TRBD1. The CDR3 spans 13 residues. V was clipped by 6 bases and J by 6 bases; unmatched bases: 6. The V gene's germline CDR1 is MDHEN and CDR2 SYDVKM. The CDR3 bases are TGTGCCAGCAGGAGACAGGGGACAGATGGCTACACCTTC. Translating it yields CASRRQGTDGYTF.

The chain couples TRBV28 to TRBJ1-1; 7 nucleotides line up with TRBD1. With 3 bases clipped from V and 0 bases from J, the junction kept 7 bases outside the gene matches. Looked up from germline, CDR1 is MDHEN and CDR2 is SYDVKM. This CDR3 is built from 16 residues. DNA of the CDR3: TGTGCCAGCAGTTTCGCTACAGGGGACTTGAACACTGAAGCTTTCTTT. Translation: CASSFATGDLNTEAFF.

The chain is built from TRBV6-2 or TRBV6-3 and TRBJ2-5; TRBD1 agrees at 7 bases. The CDR3 totals 16 residues. CDR1 and CDR2 (germline): MNHEY, SVGEGT. The J segment lost 2 bases and the V segment lost 0 bases, leaving 6 bases of the junction unmatched. CDR3 amino acids: CASSYSRGRGQETQYF. For the CDR3, the DNA is TGTGCCAGCAGTTACTCGAGGGGCAGGGGGCAAGAGACCCAGTACTTC.

The rearrangement joins TRBV6-5 to TRBJ1-1; 7 bases line up with TRBD1. This CDR3 is 16 amino acids long. From germline, CDR1 is MNHEY and CDR2 SVGAGI. Unmatched junction bases numbered 5, after V lost 1 base and J lost 0 bases. The CDR3 sequence is CASSYLTGVMNTEAFF. In DNA, the CDR3 is TGTGCCAGCAGTTACTTAACAGGGGTAATGAACACTGAAGCTTTCTTT.

V usage is TRBV23-1 and J usage is TRBJ1-3, with D possibly TRBD1 on 6 matching bases. TRBV23-1 is identified as an open reading frame with a role that is uncertain. Trimming took 2 bases from V and 4 from J, leaving 9 bases between them. This CDR3 comprises 14 residues. Here the CDR3 DNA reads TGCGCCAGCAGTCAACCAGGGGTAGGAAACACCATATATTTT. It codes for CASSQPGVGNTIYF.

This chain joins TRBV6-5 and TRBJ1-1; perhaps TRBD1 as D (5 bases). Germline V gene data show CDR1 as MNHEY and CDR2 as SVGAGI. This CDR3 region has 15 residues. The V and J ends lost 5 bases and 0 bases respectively, with 13 bases between them. CDR3 region: CASSLTGVMNTEAFF. DNA for the CDR3: TGTGCCAGCAGTCTGACGGGGGTTATGAACACTGAAGCTTTCTTT.

The J gene is TRBJ2-7, the V gene TRBV6-2 or TRBV6-3, with 12 bases aligning to TRBD2. CDR3 length: 15 residues. Trimming took 4 bases from V and 6 from J; bases not matched to a gene: 7. Per germline, CDR1 MNHEY and CDR2 SVGEGT. CDR3: CASSFMTSGSGEQYF. As DNA, the CDR3 is TGTGCCAGCAGTTTCATGACTAGCGGGAGTGGCGAGCAGTACTTC.

V usage is TRBV12-3 or TRBV12-4 and J usage is TRBJ1-1; D remains ambiguous. This CDR3 is 10 amino acids long. Trimming removed 6 bases from V and 11 bases from J, with 10 bases in between. CDR3 sequence: CASSPSQAFF. CDR3 sequence (DNA): TGTGCCAGCAGCCCATCGCAGGCTTTCTTT.

V usage is TRBV5-4 and J usage is TRBJ1-2, with 9 bases matching TRBD1. The CDR3 is 13 amino acids. The junction had 2 bases not matched to a gene; V was cut back by 4 bases and J by 4 bases. Looked up from germline, CDR1 is SGHNT and CDR2 is YYREEE (reference sequence). The DNA of the CDR3 is TGTGCCAGCAGCGCGGACAGGGGCTATGGCTACACCTTC. As protein: CASSADRGYGYTF.

The V call is TRBV19, the J call TRBJ2-5; a weak D match, TRBD1 (5 bases). V was clipped by 4 bases and J by 5 bases, with 11 bases between them. The germline CDR1 and CDR2 sequences are LNHDA and SQIVND (reference sequence). The CDR3 is 13 residues long. Here the CDR3 reads CASSTTGYETQYF. CDR3 coding DNA: TGTGCCAGTAGTACAACAGGTTATGAGACCCAGTACTTC.

The CDR3 loop is CASSFDRVYGYTF. Written as DNA, the CDR3 is TGTGCCAGCAGTTTCGACAGGGTCTATGGCTACACCTTC. This chain joins TRBV2 and TRBJ1-2, with 7 bases matching TRBD1. The CDR3 has 13 amino acids. The J segment lost 4 bases and the V segment lost 5 bases, leaving 4 bases of the junction unmatched. CDR1 and CDR2 (germline): SNHLY, FYNNEI.

The chain combines TRBV14 with TRBJ1-2; a weak D match, TRBD1 (6 bases). V was trimmed by 5 bases and J by 3 bases, leaving 19 bases between them. The V gene's germline CDR1 is SGHDN and CDR2 FVKESK. CDR3 length: 16 residues. CDR3 protein: CASSLDSGQLYYGYTF. For the CDR3, the DNA is TGTGCCAGCAGCTTGGACAGCGGACAACTATACTATGGCTACACCTTC.

This clone was detected a few times. The genes are TRBV20-1 and TRBJ2-7; the match to TRBD1 covers 9 bases. With V trimmed by 3 bases and J by 5 bases, 8 bases remained unmatched. The CDR3 is made up of 14 amino acids. Germline V gene data show CDR1 as DFQATT and CDR2 as SNEGSKA (reference sequence). The CDR3 DNA reads as TGCAGTGCTAGTTACGGGACAGGGCGCCACGAGCAGTACTTC. It is translated as CSASYGTGRHEQYF.

V and J are TRBV7-8 and TRBJ2-7; 9 bases line up with TRBD1. This CDR3 region has 17 residues. After removal of 1 base from V and 2 bases from J, the junction contained 9 bases not matched to a gene. CDR1 is SGHVS and CDR2 is FQNEAQ in the germline V gene. CDR3 sequence reads: CASSLGAGTGSPYEQYV. CDR3 sequence (DNA): TGTGCCAGCAGCTTAGGGGCCGGGACAGGGAGCCCCTACGAGCAGTACGTC.

This chain links TRBV10-3 with TRBJ2-7, with D perhaps matching TRBD1 (6 bases). This CDR3 region has 13 residues. The germline V gene has CDR1 ENHRY and CDR2 SYGVKD. CDR3 sequence (DNA): TGTGCAACGGGAAGGACAGATCAGTACGAGCAGTACGTC. Translation: CATGRTDQYEQYV.

The chain carries TRBV24-1 and TRBJ2-3, with D perhaps TRBD2 (6 bases). CDR1 is KGHDR and CDR2 is SFDVKD in the germline V gene. This CDR3 has 17 residues. V shed 0 bases and J shed 5 bases, with 17 bases lying between them. The CDR3 DNA follows: TGTGCCACCAGTGATTTGGCATCAGGGCGGGGCCAAGATACGCAGTATTTT. The encoded protein is CATSDLASGRGQDTQYF.